What follows are 31 T cell receptor beta chains derived from one specimen sequenced in a study of Tregs in tolerant kidney transplant recipients. Clones were sequenced by immunoSEQ multiplex PCR, and TCRdb holds only the in-frame ones, with some missing. The sample contains 200,000 to 300,000 clones, approximately 83% of which appear only once. The specimen sequenced was CD4+ T cells from blood. The receptors originated from a human donor in good health.

Only a few counts were recorded for this clone. V is TRBV7-9 and J is TRBJ2-4, with TRBD1 matching over 7 bases. Per the germline V gene, CDR1 is SEHNR and CDR2 is FQNEAQ (reference sequence). With V trimmed by 1 base and J by 2 bases, 5 bases remained unmatched. This CDR3 has 16 amino acids. The CDR3 DNA follows: TGTGCCAGCAGCTTAGGGGGCAGGGGGTCCAAAAACATTCAGTACTTC. Translated: CASSLGGRGSKNIQYF.

The gene calls are TRBV5-1 and TRBJ2-5; no clear D. The germline gives CDR1 SGHRS, CDR2 YFSETQ. V was trimmed by 0 bases and J by 6 bases, leaving 9 bases between them. The CDR3 totals 13 residues. CDR3 DNA: TGCGCCAGCAGCTTGGAACCCCCACAGACCCAGTACTTC. This gives the protein CASSLEPPQTQYF.

This clone was observed once. This sequence joins TRBV25-1 and TRBJ1-4; D is ambiguous. This CDR3 is built from 15 residues. Trimming left V 2 bases short and J 6 bases short, with 13 bases between. Per germline, CDR1 MGHDK and CDR2 SYGVNS. The CDR3 reads CASSERLAGYEKLFF. CDR3 DNA sequence: TGTGCCAGCAGTGAAAGGCTGGCCGGGTATGAAAAACTGTTTTTT.

V and J are TRBV7-6 and TRBJ1-4; 12 nucleotides align to TRBD1. Germline CDR1 and CDR2: SGHVS and FNYEAQ. V lost 4 bases and J lost 14; bases outside the gene matches: 8. This CDR3 has 14 residues. CDR3 in DNA: TGTGCCAGCAGCTACCGGGGACAGGGGGCCGTGCTGTTTTTT. Amino acid sequence: CASSYRGQGAVLFF. Complete variable domain (other parts from reference TRBV7-6 and TRBJ1-4): GAGVSQSPRYKVTKRGQDVALRCDPISGHVSLYWYRQALGQGPEFLTYFNYEAQQDKSGLPNDRFSAERPEGSISTLTIQRTEQRDSAMYRCASSYRGQGAVLFFGSGTQLSVL.

The J gene is TRBJ2-7, the V gene TRBV19, with D possibly called TRBD1 or TRBD2 (5 bases each). This CDR3 contains 13 residues. Trimming took 5 bases from V and 7 from J, leaving 15 bases between them. Germline loops: CDR1 LNHDA, CDR2 SQIVND (reference sequence). The CDR3 nucleotides read TGTGCCAGTAGTTCAAGGGGATCGGGGGAGCAGTACTTC. Translation gives CASSSRGSGEQYF.

A word on this clone: The identical CDR3 is also encoded by other nucleotide sequences in the sample. The chain carries TRBV5-1 and TRBJ1-1; 7 bases match TRBD1. Germline V gene sequence: CDR1 SGHRS, CDR2 YFSETQ. The V and J ends lost 3 bases and 3 bases, in that order; junction bases with no gene match: 5. The CDR3 extends over 14 amino acids. CDR3 residues: CASSWTGRDTEAFF. The CDR3 nucleotides read TGCGCCAGCAGCTGGACAGGCAGGGACACTGAAGCTTTCTTT.

The chain couples TRBV5-8 to TRBJ1-2; perhaps TRBD1 as D (5 bases). Trimming removed 3 bases at V and 8 bases at J, with 14 bases between. The CDR3 totals 13 residues. Per germline, CDR1 SGHTS and CDR2 YDEGEE. CDR3 region: CASSWSRRDGYTF. The CDR3 DNA reads TGTGCCAGCAGCTGGTCTAGAAGGGACGGCTACACCTTC. Looking up the rest from reference TRBV5-8 and TRBJ1-2 gives the full variable domain: EAGVTQSPTHLIKTRGQQATLRCSPISGHTSVYWYQQALGLGLQFLLWYDEGEERNRGNFPPRFSGRQFPNYSSELNVNALELEDSALYLCASSWSRRDGYTFGSGTRLTVV.

V is TRBV4-1 and J is TRBJ2-5, with D perhaps matching TRBD2 (5 bases). Germline assignment: CDR1 MGHRA and CDR2 YSYEKL. There are 16 residues in the CDR3. V gave up 0 bases and J gave up 2 bases, with 13 bases separating them. CDR3 sequence (DNA): TGCGCCAGCAGCCAAGAAGGTAGCGCCACGCAAGAGACCCAGTACTTC. This codes for CASSQEGSATQETQYF.

This chain connects TRBV29-1 to TRBJ1-3; D uncertain. Per germline, CDR1 SQVTM and CDR2 ANQGSEA. The CDR3 spans 12 residues. V was shortened by 5 bases and J by 0 bases, with 5 bases between the two germline ends. The CDR3 protein is CSVKSSGNTIYF. For the CDR3, the DNA is TGCAGCGTTAAGAGCTCTGGAAACACCATATATTTT.

The chain uses TRBV18 and TRBJ1-2, with D tentatively TRBD1 (5 bases). Germline CDR1 and CDR2: KGHSH and LQKENI. Between the trimmed V and J ends, which lost 6 bases and 3 bases, there was a span of 20 bases. The CDR3 is 16 residues long. The CDR3 sequence is CASSQLPRGGDYGYTF. CDR3 DNA sequence: TGTGCCAGCTCCCAACTTCCCCGGGGAGGGGACTATGGCTACACCTTC.

This rearrangement joins TRBV5-1 to TRBJ2-5; D is possibly TRBD2 (5 bases). Between the trimmed V and J ends, which lost 0 bases and 1 base, there was a span of 16 bases. Germline V lookup: CDR1 SGHRS, CDR2 YFSETQ. This CDR3 is built from 17 residues. The CDR3 sequence: CASSLEDSHILQETQYF. DNA of the CDR3: TGCGCCAGCAGCTTGGAGGACTCCCATATACTCCAAGAGACCCAGTACTTC.

V and J are TRBV18 and TRBJ2-5, with 13 bases lining up with TRBD2. The CDR3 runs to 16 residues. CDR1 and CDR2 (germline): KGHSH, LQKENI. Trimming took 3 bases from V and 3 from J; bases not matched to a gene: 4. The chain's CDR3 is CASSPRGTSGEETQYF. The CDR3 bases are TGTGCCAGCTCACCGAGGGGGACTAGCGGGGAAGAGACCCAGTACTTC.

This chain uses TRBV28 with TRBJ2-5; a weak D match, TRBD2 (6 bases). This CDR3 contains 14 residues. The ends were cut back, 3 bases at V and 5 bases at J, with 13 bases in the middle. Germline lookup yields CDR1 MDHEN and CDR2 SYDVKM. The CDR3 DNA reads as TGTGCCAGCAGTTTGCGGCAGGGAGGCGAGACCCAGTACTTC. This encodes CASSLRQGGETQYF.

The V call is TRBV5-1, the J call TRBJ2-2; 9 positions agree with TRBD2. The CDR3 covers 15 residues. V gave up 0 bases and J gave up 5 bases; unmatched junction bases: 2. CDR1 and CDR2 from the germline V gene are SGHRS and YFSETQ. DNA of the CDR3: TGCGCCAGCAGCTTGGGGCTAGCGGGGACCGGGGAGCTGTTTTTT. Translation gives CASSLGLAGTGELFF.

The J gene is TRBJ1-1, the V gene TRBV6-1, with D hard to call. The CDR3 extends over 13 amino acids. Germline CDR1 reads MNHNS; CDR2 reads SASEGT. V dropped 6 bases and J dropped 1 base, with 9 bases sitting between them. The CDR3 DNA reads as TGTGCCAGCAGAGAGCTTAAGAACACTGAAGCTTTCTTT. It specifies CASRELKNTEAFF.

The genes are TRBV7-3 and TRBJ2-1; 11 bases are a match to TRBD2. Germline trimming cut 4 bases from V and 9 bases from J; bases unmatched to any gene: 11. CDR3 length: 16 residues. CDR1 and CDR2 (germline): SGHTA, FQGTGA. CDR3 sequence: CASSSTLAGGRVEQFF. The CDR3 region has the DNA TGTGCCAGCAGCTCGACCCTAGCGGGGGGAAGGGTTGAGCAGTTCTTC.

The V and J genes are TRBV6-1 and TRBJ1-2; D is unresolved. The CDR3 length is 15 residues. Trimming took off 0 bases at V and 3 bases at J, with 11 bases between the two ends. The germline V gene has CDR1 MNHNS and CDR2 SASEGT. The CDR3 loop is CASSEALRRYYGYTF. CDR3 DNA sequence: TGTGCCAGCAGTGAAGCGCTTAGGCGTTACTATGGCTACACCTTC.

The genes are TRBV6-5 and TRBJ1-2; the D is unclear. V was shortened by 0 bases and J by 0 bases, with 8 bases between the two germline ends. CDR3 size: 15 residues. Per germline, CDR1 MNHEY and CDR2 SVGAGI. For the CDR3, the DNA is TGTGCCAGCAGTTACTCGGTCATATCTAACTATGGCTACACCTTC. It translates to CASSYSVISNYGYTF.

This chain links TRBV6-1 with TRBJ2-7; the match to TRBD1 covers 8 bases. The trim removed 7 bases at V and 6 bases at J, leaving 8 bases unmatched. CDR3 length equals 13 residues. Germline CDR1 and CDR2: MNHNS and SASEGT. For the CDR3, the DNA is TGTGCCAGCAATCAGGGGGCGAGGGGCGAGCAGTACTTC. It translates to CASNQGARGEQYF.

This clone was observed a single time. The chain combines TRBV11-1 with TRBJ1-1, with D possibly matching TRBD1 (5 bases). Germline V lookup: CDR1 SGHAT, CDR2 FQDESV (reference sequence). CDR3 length: 16 amino acids. V gave up 0 bases and J gave up 11 bases, with 22 bases separating them. CDR3 nucleotide sequence: TGTGCCAGCAGCTTAGCCGGGACTGGACTCCTGCTAGGGGCTTTCTTT. Translation: CASSLAGTGLLLGAFF.

The CDR3 reads CASSPGTGLYEQYF. CDR3 bases: TGTGCCAGCAGTCCAGGGACAGGGCTATACGAGCAGTACTTC. The chain couples TRBV6-1 to TRBJ2-7; 9 bases agree with TRBD1. The CDR3 runs to 14 residues. Germline-derived CDR1 and CDR2 are MNHNS and SASEGT. The V gene end was trimmed by 5 bases and the J gene end by 4 bases; junction bases not matched to a gene: 6.

This sequence joins TRBV7-6 and TRBJ2-2, with D uncertain. The germline V and J ends were trimmed by 6 bases and 4 bases, with 12 bases remaining between them. Germline CDR1 reads SGHVS; CDR2 reads FNYEAQ. This CDR3 has 14 amino acids. The CDR3 reads CASRLAFGTGELFF. The DNA for the CDR3 is TGTGCCAGCAGGCTTGCGTTTGGCACCGGGGAGCTGTTTTTT.

This chain uses TRBV29-1 with TRBJ1-2; D uncertain. From germline, CDR1 is SQVTM and CDR2 ANQGSEA. Trimming removed 3 bases at V and 8 bases at J, with 10 bases between. The CDR3 consists of 11 residues. This CDR3 is CSVESNGGYTF. In DNA, the CDR3 is TGCAGCGTTGAGTCTAATGGCGGCTACACCTTC.

This clone was seen once. This CDR3 is CASPGQGNSPLHF. CDR3 coding DNA: TGCGCCAGCCCCGGACAGGGAAACTCACCCCTCCACTTT. V usage is TRBV23-1 and J usage is TRBJ1-6, with 8 bases identical to TRBD1. TRBV23-1 is marked as an open reading frame, function uncertain. V shed 8 bases, J shed 10 bases, and the junction held 7 bases outside the gene matches. The CDR3 has 13 residues.

In this sample, this clone turned up once. This chain uses TRBV19 with TRBJ1-4; the match to TRBD1 covers 7 bases. Germline lookup yields CDR1 LNHDA and CDR2 SQIVND (reference sequence). CDR3 length: 14 residues. V lost 6 bases and J lost 5; bases outside the gene matches: 6. CDR3 sequence (DNA): TGTGCCAGTAGGATACAGGGGCTGAATGAAAAACTGTTTTTT. It yields the protein CASRIQGLNEKLFF. Full variable domain (missing parts from reference TRBV19 and TRBJ1-4): DGGITQSPKYLFRKEGQNVTLSCEQNLNHDAMYWYRQDPGQGLRLIYYSQIVNDFQKGDIAEGYSVSREKKESFPLTVTSAQKNPTAFYLCASRIQGLNEKLFFGSGTQLSVL.

The CDR3 nucleotides are TGCAGCGTTGTTTCTGGGGGAGGCAGCAATCAGCCCCAGCATTTT. It translates to CSVVSGGGSNQPQHF. J is TRBJ1-5 and V is TRBV29-1, with a possible D match to TRBD1 (5 bases). Trimming stripped 4 bases from V and 1 base from J, with 14 bases between. The CDR3 loop spans 15 amino acids. Germline V gene sequence: CDR1 SQVTM, CDR2 ANQGSEA.

This clone showed up just once. V and J are TRBV7-8 and TRBJ2-7, with D perhaps matching TRBD2 (6 bases). The V and J ends lost 5 bases and 2 bases respectively, with 22 bases between them. The CDR3 covers 17 residues. Germline V lookup: CDR1 SGHVS, CDR2 FQNEAQ. The CDR3 reads CASSPRRWEAIPYEQYF. The CDR3 DNA reads TGTGCCAGCAGCCCTAGGAGGTGGGAGGCCATCCCCTACGAGCAGTACTTC.

This clone was observed once. The J gene is TRBJ1-1, the V gene TRBV2; D possibly corresponds to TRBD1 (6 bases). The germline V gene has CDR1 SNHLY and CDR2 FYNNEI. Trimming took 6 bases from V and 3 from J, leaving 14 bases between them. The CDR3 consists of 14 residues. CDR3 bases: TGTGCCAGCAGAGACAGGCAAAGGGACACTGAAGCTTTCTTT. It encodes CASRDRQRDTEAFF.

J is TRBJ1-2 and V is TRBV14, with TRBD1 as a possible D gene (5 bases). The CDR3 has 13 amino acids. Germline loops: CDR1 SGHDN, CDR2 FVKESK. Trimming took off 2 bases at V and 3 bases at J, with 7 bases between the two ends. CDR3 sequence reads: CASSQQGYYGYTF. The CDR3 region has the DNA TGTGCCAGCAGCCAACAGGGCTACTATGGCTACACCTTC.

The V call is TRBV10-3, the J call TRBJ1-5; unclear D gene. The CDR3 sequence is 14 residues long. The germline CDR1 and CDR2 sequences are ENHRY and SYGVKD. Trimming cost V 4 bases and J 0 bases, with 7 bases left between them. This chain's CDR3 is CAISAVNSNQPQHF. CDR3 nucleotide sequence: TGTGCCATCAGTGCTGTGAATAGCAATCAGCCCCAGCATTTT.

A word on this clone: Other DNA sequences from this sample encode an identical CDR3 as well. The V and J genes are TRBV19 and TRBJ1-5, with D perhaps matching TRBD1 (5 bases). Trimming shortened V by 5 bases and J by 7 bases, and 15 bases separated the two germline ends. CDR1 is LNHDA, CDR2 SQIVND, per germline (reference sequence). This CDR3 region has 14 residues. CDR3 in DNA: TGTGCCAGTAGTGACAAGTGGGGGGGGCAGCCCCAGCATTTT. It codes for CASSDKWGGQPQHF. Using reference TRBV19 and TRBJ1-5 for the parts outside the CDR3, the full variable domain is DGGITQSPKYLFRKEGQNVTLSCEQNLNHDAMYWYRQDPGQGLRLIYYSQIVNDFQKGDIAEGYSVSREKKESFPLTVTSAQKNPTAFYLCASSDKWGGQPQHFGDGTRLSIL.